One and the same sample provided the 9 T cell receptor beta chains below, sequenced in a study of blood T cell repertoires in COVID-19. Using immunoSEQ multiplex PCR, the repertoire was profiled, and TCRdb retains in-frame clones only, with some absent. The sample holds about 160,000 clones, more than 60% seen once. The sample taken for sequencing was peripheral blood. Every receptor here comes from a man in his fifties or sixties with acute or convalescent COVID-19.

The V and J genes are TRBV6-5 and TRBJ1-2, with a tentative D call TRBD1 (6 bases). The germline CDR1 and CDR2 sequences are MNHEY and SVGAGI. The CDR3 is 14 residues long. The ends were cut back, 6 bases at V and 3 bases at J, with 14 bases in the middle. The CDR3 bases are TGTGCCAGCAGGCCTGGGGGGGGCCACTATGGCTACACCTTC. Its translation: CASRPGGGHYGYTF.

The chain is built from TRBV2 and TRBJ1-2, with 9 bases identical to TRBD1. Per the germline V gene, CDR1 is SNHLY and CDR2 is FYNNEI. CDR3 length equals 16 residues. V dropped 4 bases and J dropped 6; count of bases not matched to a gene: 12. The CDR3 region is CASSAVGTGSTHGYTF. CDR3 sequence (DNA): TGTGCCAGCAGTGCAGTTGGGACAGGGAGCACCCATGGCTACACCTTC.

V and J are TRBV19 and TRBJ2-3, with D unclear. This CDR3 has 14 amino acids. The germline gives CDR1 LNHDA, CDR2 SQIVND (reference sequence). Trimming removed 5 bases at V and 8 bases at J, with 17 bases between. The CDR3 is CASSPSSRIRTQYF. The CDR3 DNA reads as TGTGCCAGTAGTCCAAGCTCCAGGATACGTACGCAGTATTTT.

The chain employs TRBV5-1 and TRBJ1-5, with D possibly TRBD1 on 6 matching bases. This CDR3 is built from 15 residues. CDR1 and CDR2 (germline): SGHRS, YFSETQ. Trimming removed 0 bases at V and 3 bases at J, with 10 bases between. The CDR3 region has the DNA TGCGCCAGCAGCTTGGAGGGGACATTCAATCAGCCCCAGCATTTT. Translating gives CASSLEGTFNQPQHF.

For the CDR3, the DNA is TGTGCCAGCAGTTACTCGATCGGGGTCTCTGGAAACACCATATATTTT. This translates into CASSYSIGVSGNTIYF. The chain links TRBV6-2 or TRBV6-3 to TRBJ1-3; D not certain. Looked up from germline, CDR1 is MNHEY and CDR2 is SVGEGT. This CDR3 is built from 16 residues. The V end lost 0 bases, the J end lost 0 bases, and 9 bases lay between the germline ends.

The V call is TRBV7-3, the J call TRBJ2-2; 7 nucleotides line up with TRBD1. J was trimmed by 3 bases and V by 4 bases; bases with no gene match: 8. Germline V lookup: CDR1 SGHTA, CDR2 FQGTGA. The CDR3 spans 16 residues. The CDR3 spells CASSSDRVGYTGELFF. The CDR3 DNA is TGTGCCAGCAGCTCCGACAGGGTGGGGTACACCGGGGAGCTGTTTTTT.

V is TRBV5-1 and J is TRBJ2-3, with 8 bases aligning to TRBD1. Trimming took 3 bases from V and 3 from J; bases not matched to a gene: 18. The germline V gene has CDR1 SGHRS and CDR2 YFSETQ. This CDR3 is 19 amino acids long. The CDR3 DNA is TGCGCCAGCAGCTCGACCAAAAAGTCAGGGGGCGCGCGGACAGATACGCAGTATTTT. Its protein is CASSSTKKSGGARTDTQYF.

This clone was seen a few times. The chain combines TRBV29-1 with TRBJ2-1, with TRBD1 matching over 9 bases. Germline CDR1 SQVTM, CDR2 ANQGSEA. CDR3 size: 12 residues. V was clipped by 6 bases and J by 7 bases; unmatched bases: 4. Here the CDR3 reads CSVGQGRNEQFF. CDR3 bases: TGCAGCGTCGGACAGGGGAGGAATGAGCAGTTCTTC.

CDR3 coding DNA: TGTGCCAGCAGCTTAGTCGACTATGGCTACACCTTC. This encodes CASSLVDYGYTF. The rearrangement uses TRBV7-9 and TRBJ1-2; D gene uncertain. The germline V and J ends were trimmed by 1 base and 3 bases, with 3 bases remaining between them. This CDR3 spans 12 amino acids. Germline assignment: CDR1 SEHNR and CDR2 FQNEAQ (reference sequence).